The clone carrying this TCR beta chain came up a few times. Its matching antigen is unknown. This specimen comes from a study of T cells in Graves' hyperthyroidism and ophthalmopathy. Losses at the gene ends were 7 bases for V and 8 bases for J; bases not matched to a gene: 16. The CDR3 totals 15 residues. Amplification of TCR beta CDR3 regions was performed using RNA transcripts as template. The TCR CDR3 first-round RT-PCR relied on the HTBI primer set. MiXCR, run by TCRdb on the multiplex PCR reads, gives a single entry per CDR3 protein. The table has a few hundred thousand distinct CDR3 sequences, roughly 15% seen once. Findings and caveats of the study: Separation of ophthalmopathy from stable hyperthyroidism was achieved by a 13 V-J model.

Sequenced sample: blood. The chain recombines TRBV12-3 or TRBV12-4 with TRBJ1-2; 7 bases are shared with TRBD1. The sequence was collected from a woman in her twenties or thirties with Graves' ophthalmopathy. In DNA form, the CDR3 reads TGTGCCAGCACAGAAAGGACAGGCGACAAGGGCGGCTACACCTTC. Residues: CASTERTGDKGGYTF.